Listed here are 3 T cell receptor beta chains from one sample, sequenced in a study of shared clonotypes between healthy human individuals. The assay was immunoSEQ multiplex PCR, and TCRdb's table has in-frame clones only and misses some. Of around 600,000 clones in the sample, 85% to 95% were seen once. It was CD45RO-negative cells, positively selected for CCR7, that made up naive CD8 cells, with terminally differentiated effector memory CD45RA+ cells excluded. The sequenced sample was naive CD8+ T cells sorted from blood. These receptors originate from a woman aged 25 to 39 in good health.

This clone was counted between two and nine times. Here the CDR3 DNA reads TGTGCCAGCAGCCCAAACCCGGGACAGGTGCACGAGCAGTACTTC. Its translation: CASSPNPGQVHEQYF. V is TRBV13 and J is TRBJ2-7; 8 nucleotides agree with TRBD1. Germline lookup yields CDR1 PRHDT and CDR2 FYEKMQ (reference sequence). The CDR3 is made up of 15 amino acids. After removal of 5 bases from V and 5 bases from J, the junction contained 11 bases not matched to a gene.

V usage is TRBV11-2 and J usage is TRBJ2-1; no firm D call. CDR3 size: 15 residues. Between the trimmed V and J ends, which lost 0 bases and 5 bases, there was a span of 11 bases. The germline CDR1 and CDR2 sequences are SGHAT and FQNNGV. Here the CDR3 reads CASSLDLANNNEQFF. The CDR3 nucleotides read TGTGCCAGCAGCTTAGATTTGGCGAACAACAATGAGCAGTTCTTC.

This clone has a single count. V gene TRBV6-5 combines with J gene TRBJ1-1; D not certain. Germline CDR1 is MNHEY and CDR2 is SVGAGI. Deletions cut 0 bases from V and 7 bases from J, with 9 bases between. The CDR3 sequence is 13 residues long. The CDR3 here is CASSYSSEYEAFF. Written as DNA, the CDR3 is TGTGCCAGCAGTTACTCGTCGGAGTATGAAGCTTTCTTT.